This T cell receptor beta chain was captured in a study of blood T cell repertoires in COVID-19. Study summary: The United States, Italy and Spain were the sources of the acute and convalescent COVID-19 samples. Nucleic acid was either cDNA or gDNA, and it came from T cells, B-cell-depleted T cells, or PBMCs.

Authors' analysis steps: How many nucleated cells were present was estimated from reference gene primer amplification. Some clones are missing from TCRdb's copy, which holds only in-frame ones; the method was immunoSEQ multiplex PCR. The V and J calls and the clone size are those of that table, but D and trimming were determined from the DNA. Among approximately 210,000 clones listed, 83% were seen once. This clone is a singleton in its sample. Germline V gene sequence: CDR1 MNHEY, CDR2 SVGAGI. CDR3 length: 15 amino acids. The V end was cut by 8 bases, the J end by 4 bases, with 18 bases between. Source material: peripheral blood. This clonotype was obtained from a woman aged 35 to 49 with active or convalescent COVID-19. This sequence joins TRBV6-5 and TRBJ2-1; D gene ambiguous. Written as DNA, the CDR3 is TGTGCCAGCTCCCCCCCGGGTTACACGTACAATGAGCAGTTCTTC. Residues: CASSPPGYTYNEQFF.